This T cell receptor (beta chain) was retrieved from a study of persistence of HIV-infected CD4 T cells (dated by TCRdb to the early 2020s). Regarding the research as a whole: The median time the participants had spent on suppressive ART was over 7 years. Apart from a couple of participants who underwent leukapheresis at a single time point, peripheral blood samples of up to roughly 200 mL were collected from participants at multiple time points. The study isolated CMV- and HIV-1 Gag-responding CD4+ T cells from ART-treated individuals to examine antigen-driven clonal expansion of HIV-1-infected cells. The clonality of all cells in each sorted population was assessed by TCRbeta sequencing, whereas the clonality of infected cells was assessed by proviral sequencing. For the TCR cluster analysis across participants, 8 or 9 participants were included for CMV and more than 5 participants for Gag. Broad study findings and their caveats: Bulk TCR analyses could not be limited to the rare CMV-responding cells that actually contained HIV-1 proviruses. Few individuals were included in the study, and only a limited range of antigens was tested. TCRbeta richness in CMV- and Gag-responding cells was significantly lower than in anti-CD3/anti-CD28-responding cells; CMV-responding cells had higher oligoclonality than CD3/CD28-stimulated and Gag-responding cells. Degenerate expanded CDR3beta sequences were enriched in antigen-responding cells, suggesting convergent selection of CD4+ responses to CMV and Gag. TCR oligoclonality correlated with proviral oligoclonality within the same sorted populations.

Looking up the germline V gene yields CDR1 MDHEN and CDR2 SYDVKM. The CDR3 measures 16 amino acids from cysteine to phenylalanine. CDR3 DNA is the only sequence kept; it has 48 bases, read in frame from the first base. V is shortened by 5 bases, J by 2 bases, and the region joining them spans 16 bases. Concerning this clone: Its antigen remains undetermined. No qualities accompany the bases; no much larger clone lies one base away.

The immunoSEQ hsTCRB assay version 4, run in survey mode, was used to sequence TCRbeta repertoires from genomic DNA. Genomic DNA was diluted to approximately 11 ng/uL, and up to 1 ug per sample was used for TCRbeta sequencing. Turning to the authors' computational methods: TCRbeta data analysis was done in ImmunoSeq Analyzer 3.0, and diversity was calculated on productive nucleotide rearrangements. The improved Chao index was used to estimate lower-bound TCR diversity, and the Gini coefficient was used to estimate clonality using the Immunarch R package. When different nucleotide rearrangements encoded the same CDR3beta amino acid sequence, each rearrangement was treated as a distinct clonotype. TCRbeta sequences significantly enriched in antigen-responding cells relative to anti-CD3/anti-CD28-activated cells were identified by differential abundance analysis. Using predicted peptide-MHC specificity as the basis, GLIPH2 grouped TCRs into clusters, both for each participant individually and for the merged data sets that combined participants. In its TCRdb copy, this immuneACCESS table keeps in-frame sequences only and misses some clones. Where compared with another copy, unresolved V genes explain less than half of these, and the others have no known cause. That table gives V, J and clone size, and the DNA gave D and trimming. In all, the sample holds 20,000 to 25,000 clones, and approximately 79% of those were seen once. The leading ten clones occupy approximately 1.8% of the sample.

Sample treatment or condition, as interpreted from the label and publication: suppressive antiretroviral therapy. A pool of overlapping HIV-1 Gag 15-mer peptides was used at 0.95 to 1 ug per peptide per mL for cell stimulation. Sorting of responding CD4+ T cells was based on upregulation of both CD40 ligand and CD69. HIV-1-infected adults in whom suppressive ART had been started during chronic infection were enrolled as participants. Plasma HIV-1 RNA had been undetectable (below 50 copies/mL) in participants for at least 4 years. To be included, participants needed a CD4+ T cell count above 400 cells/uL and a positive CMV serology. Before stimulation, PBMCs were isolated using density centrifugation and then depleted of CD8+ T cells. Stimulation of CD8-depleted PBMCs was carried out for approximately 17 hours with anti-CD28/CD49d costimulation, CD40-blocking antibody and enfuvirtide, to prevent new infections. Cells were sorted on a Beckman Coulter MoFlo Legacy or XDP sorter, with propidium iodide excluding dead cells. For samples with more than one million cells, genomic DNA was extracted with the QIAamp DNA Mini Kit, and for all other samples the Quick-DNA Microprep Kit was used.

This TCR came from an adult man with HIV who was CMV-seropositive. Specimen: CD4+ T cells sorted from PBMCs after roughly 19-hour stimulation, collected from a patient who received antiretroviral therapy. Reading the label with the study, this specimen's cell subset or site is: CD40L+CD69+ CD4 T cells responding to HIV-1 Gag peptides. The chain uses TRBV28 and TRBJ1-5; matching of 5 bases hints at TRBD1 as the D gene. This receptor carries the CDR3 CASSNSGGLGNQPQHF. In nucleotide form, the sequence is TGTGCCAGCAGTAACTCGGGGGGTTTGGGCAATCAGCCCCAGCATTTT. With the rest looked up from the reference TRBV28 and TRBJ1-5 genes rather than sequenced, the full variable domain is DVKVTQSSRYLVKRTGEKVFLECVQDMDHENMFWYRQDPGLGLRLIYFSYDVKMKEKGDIPEGYSVSREKKERFSLILESASTNQTSMYLCASSNSGGLGNQPQHFGDGTRLSIL.